This T cell receptor (beta chain) originates from a study of regulatory T cells in long-lasting Graves disease. Study-level information: Persistent cases were those of Graves' disease that involved over 5 years of antithyroid drugs with positive TSH receptor antibodies. Whole-study results and caveats: Among samples with persistent disease, TRBV28, TRBJ1-2 and TRBJ2-5 were favored.

Time point specified: persistent/refractory GD, antithyroid drugs over 5 years with positive TRAb. Extracted RNA from PBMCs served as the source of the TCR library. It was by American Thyroid Association guidelines that Graves' disease was diagnosed. The patients were enrolled through endocrinology in Xi'an, China. Arm-PCR of CDR3 regions with iRepertoire HTBI primers generated TCR beta libraries. Using its own MiXCR run on the multiplex PCR reads, TCRdb lists one record per CDR3 protein. The table records 400,000 to 500,000 distinct CDR3 sequences, roughly 23% of them present only once. The CDR3 sequence is 14 residues long. Trimming shortened V by 4 bases and J by 2 bases, and 12 bases separated the two germline ends. The V gene's germline CDR1 is SGHTA and CDR2 FQGNSA. Concerning this clonotype itself: Its target is not known.

The input for sequencing was peripheral blood mononuclear cells (PBMCs), taken when the disease was refractory, from a patient treated with antithyroid drugs. This chain joins TRBV7-2 and TRBJ2-7; D remains unclear. The origin of this receptor is a female donor with Graves disease. The DNA of the CDR3 is TGTGCCAGCAGCTCCTTGACACCAGCCTACGAGCAGTACTTC. Protein product: CASSSLTPAYEQYF.